A single sample gave rise to the 7 T cell receptor beta chains below, sequenced in a study of shared clonotypes between healthy human individuals. The table came from immunoSEQ multiplex PCR; TCRdb's copy has only in-frame clones and leaves some out. This sample has about 1.5 million clones, with roughly 95% found just once. Material for sequencing was naive CD4+ T cells sorted from blood. Subset specified: CD45RA+ positively selected. These receptors were taken from a man under 40 in good health.

The V call is TRBV28, the J call TRBJ2-1, with D unclear. Germline CDR1 reads MDHEN; CDR2 reads SYDVKM. The V end was cut by 1 base, the J end by 0 bases, with 10 bases between. The CDR3 extends over 16 amino acids. The CDR3 region is CASSLFRQSSYNEQFF. The CDR3 DNA is TGTGCCAGCAGTTTATTCCGTCAGAGCTCCTACAATGAGCAGTTCTTC.

The chain couples TRBV15 to TRBJ2-3; TRBD1 might be the D (6 bases). Per germline, CDR1 LNHNV and CDR2 YYDKDF (reference sequence). V shed 3 bases and J shed 2 bases, with 12 bases lying between them. The CDR3 totals 15 residues. The CDR3 is CATSRGDTITDTQYF. The CDR3 region has the DNA TGTGCCACCAGCAGGGGGGACACTATCACAGATACGCAGTATTTT.

The rearrangement links TRBV6-1 to TRBJ2-1; 12 bases fit TRBD2. The CDR3 is made up of 17 amino acids. With V trimmed by 4 bases and J by 1 base, 5 bases remained unmatched. Germline-derived CDR1 and CDR2 are MNHNS and SASEGT. CDR3: CASSGGGLAGSYNEQFF. The CDR3 DNA is TGTGCCAGCAGTGGGGGGGGACTAGCGGGTTCCTACAATGAGCAGTTCTTC.

The chain couples TRBV6-5 to TRBJ2-3, with 9 bases aligning to TRBD1. V shed 5 bases, J shed 8 bases, and the junction held 8 bases outside the gene matches. From germline, CDR1 is MNHEY and CDR2 SVGAGI. The CDR3 is made up of 14 amino acids. CDR3 coding DNA: TGTGCCAGCAGTAATGGACAGGGGAGAGGTACGCAGTATTTT. This sequence encodes CASSNGQGRGTQYF.

J is TRBJ2-1 and V is TRBV11-2, with 7 bases lining up with TRBD2. This CDR3 spans 17 amino acids. V was clipped by 7 bases and J by 4 bases; unmatched bases: 16. In germline, CDR1 is SGHAT, CDR2 FQNNGV. CDR3 sequence reads: CASTKEGEGIGYNEQFF. CDR3 DNA sequence: TGTGCCAGCACCAAGGAAGGGGAGGGGATAGGATACAATGAGCAGTTCTTC.

This rearrangement joins TRBV28 to TRBJ2-3; D ambiguous. Germline V lookup: CDR1 MDHEN, CDR2 SYDVKM. The CDR3 has 13 residues. The V and J ends lost 3 bases and 4 bases respectively, with 8 bases between them. The DNA of the CDR3 is TGTGCCAGCAGTTTCCAGTACGCAGATACGCAGTATTTT. This encodes CASSFQYADTQYF.

The chain recombines TRBV9 with TRBJ2-1, with TRBD2 identical over 16 bases. V dropped 4 bases and J dropped 5; count of bases not matched to a gene: 15. Germline loops: CDR1 SGDLS, CDR2 YYNGEE. This CDR3 contains 20 residues. The CDR3 coding sequence is TGTGCCAGCAGCCTACGGGGACTAGCGGGAGGGCCGTGGGGCGACAATGAGCAGTTCTTC. Amino acid sequence: CASSLRGLAGGPWGDNEQFF.